Each of the 7 T cell receptor beta chains below was sequenced from the same sample in a study of OX40 agonist ivuxolimab in advanced cancers. Here immunoSEQ multiplex PCR was the method, and the copy in TCRdb shows in-frame clones only, minus some. Counted here are roughly 30,000 clones, 60% to 75% occurring once; the ten biggest clones make up under 15%. Source: CD4+ or CD8+ T cells sorted from blood, taken in a trial of the OX40 agonist ivuxolimab. The receptors shown here come from an adult with an advanced solid tumor such as melanoma, head and neck, liver or kidney cancer.

The CDR3 nucleotides read TGTGCCAGCAGCTTAGCTGGGGACAGGGGCGAGCAGTACTTC. This codes for CASSLAGDRGEQYF. J is TRBJ2-7 and V is TRBV11-3; 10 bases align to TRBD1. CDR3 length: 14 residues. CDR1 and CDR2 (germline): SGHNT, YENEEA. Trimming at V came to 1 base and at J to 6 bases, leaving 3 bases not matched to a gene.

V is TRBV27 and J is TRBJ1-4; 9 bases line up with TRBD1. V dropped 1 base and J dropped 8; count of bases not matched to a gene: 11. CDR3 length equals 17 residues. Germline assignment: CDR1 MNHEY and CDR2 SMNVEV (reference sequence). The CDR3 DNA sequence: TGTGCCAGCAGTTTATTCCCTCCGGGACAGGGCATGGAAAAACTGTTTTTT. As protein: CASSLFPPGQGMEKLFF.

The V and J genes are TRBV19 and TRBJ1-5, with TRBD1 matching over 7 bases. Germline assignment: CDR1 LNHDA and CDR2 SQIVND (reference sequence). The CDR3 has 16 residues. V dropped 1 base and J dropped 0; count of bases not matched to a gene: 3. The CDR3 DNA reads as TGTGCCAGTAGTATAGCTGGGACAGCTAGCAATCAGCCCCAGCATTTT. It is translated as CASSIAGTASNQPQHF.

A single count supports this clone. The chain is built from TRBV29-1 and TRBJ2-3; 16 nucleotides line up with TRBD2. Unmatched junction bases numbered 15, after V lost 6 bases and J lost 6 bases. Germline V gene lookup returns CDR1 SQVTM and CDR2 ANQGSEA. This CDR3 contains 18 residues. CDR3 region: CSVPGQAGLAGGPDTQYF. The CDR3 nucleotides are TGCAGCGTGCCGGGACAGGCGGGACTAGCGGGGGGGCCGGATACGCAGTATTTT.

CDR3 in amino acids: CASSLEGNGYTF. CDR3 nucleotide sequence: TGCGCCAGCAGCTTGGAAGGGAACGGCTACACCTTC. This chain uses TRBV5-1 with TRBJ1-2; no clear D. Germline V CDR1 and CDR2: SGHRS, YFSETQ. The CDR3 runs 12 residues. V lost 0 bases to trimming and J lost 8 bases, with 8 bases between them.

This clone ranks as medium-sized. This rearrangement joins TRBV29-1 to TRBJ1-1, with D perhaps TRBD1 (5 bases). CDR3 length: 13 residues. Germline CDR1 reads SQVTM; CDR2 reads ANQGSEA. V was clipped by 6 bases and J by 3 bases, with 14 bases between them. CDR3 region: CSVNVGRDTEAFF. CDR3 DNA: TGCAGCGTAAATGTGGGACGGGACACTGAAGCTTTCTTT.

The chain joins TRBV7-9 to TRBJ1-1; TRBD1 might be the D (5 bases). The CDR3 is 14 amino acids. Trimming took off 0 bases at V and 6 bases at J, with 11 bases between the two ends. The V gene's germline CDR1 is SEHNR and CDR2 FQNEAQ (reference sequence). CDR3 bases: TGTGCCAGCAGCTTAGCGTCCACGGGGGCTGAAGCTTTCTTT. Translated, it gives CASSLASTGAEAFF. The full variable domain, rest sourced from reference TRBV7-9 and TRBJ1-1, is DTGVSQNPRHKITKRGQNVTFRCDPISEHNRLYWYRQTLGQGPEFLTYFQNEAQLEKSRLLSDRFSAERPKGSFSTLEIQRTEQGDSAMYLCASSLASTGAEAFFGQGTRLTVV.